This T cell receptor beta chain was observed in a study of blood T cell repertoires in COVID-19. At the level of the study: Spain, Italy and the United States supplied samples that represented acute and convalescent COVID-19. The cDNA or gDNA used as material had been derived from T cells, B-cell-depleted T cells, or PBMCs.

V shed 3 bases and J 1 base; nucleotides not matched to a gene: 9. Germline V lookup: CDR1 GTSNPN, CDR2 SVGIG (reference sequence). The CDR3 has 16 amino acids. In the original workflow: Reference gene primer amplification gave estimated nucleated cell counts. TCRdb keeps only in-frame clones here, not all; method: immunoSEQ multiplex PCR. The V and J calls and the clone size are those of that table, but D and trimming were determined from the DNA. The sample carries roughly 700,000 clones, 85% to 90% recorded once. This clonotype originated in a woman younger than 30 with acute or convalescent COVID-19. The source material was peripheral blood. The chain recombines TRBV30 with TRBJ1-1, with 9 bases lining up with TRBD1. The CDR3: CAWRDWDRARNTEAFF. CDR3 DNA: TGTGCCTGGAGGGACTGGGACAGGGCGAGGAACACTGAAGCTTTCTTT.